The following is a T cell receptor beta chain sequence with its context. The source of the sample is a study of glioma-infiltrating T cells after dendritic cell vaccination. Across the study: Monocyte-derived dendritic cells, cultured approximately 7 days with IL-4 and GM-CSF, were pulsed with autologous tumor lysate. Three intradermal dendritic cell vaccine injections were given every two weeks.

The PCR used 60 V beta and 13 J beta primers. TCRdb's table, derived via immunoSEQ multiplex PCR, lists solely in-frame clones and lacks some. The sample lists fewer than 110,000 clones; around 81% were seen once. The origin of this receptor is a human donor with glioblastoma. The specimen comprised blood, sampled before dendritic cell vaccination.

CDR3 protein: CASSQASGSYEQYF. The CDR3 coding sequence is TGCGCCAGCAGCCAAGCTAGCGGGTCCTACGAGCAGTACTTC. The gene calls are TRBV4-1 and TRBJ2-7, with 8 bases aligning to TRBD2. This CDR3 contains 14 residues. The germline gives CDR1 MGHRA, CDR2 YSYEKL. V shed 1 base and J 1 base; nucleotides not matched to a gene: 0.